This T cell receptor (beta chain) derives from a study of T cell responses to AZD1222 COVID-19 vaccine. V was pared by 5 bases and J by 9 bases, with 12 bases of the junction left unmatched. Per germline, CDR1 LGHDT and CDR2 YNNKEL (reference sequence). This CDR3 has 17 residues. Some clones are missing from TCRdb's copy, which holds only in-frame ones; the method was immunoSEQ multiplex PCR. Among 77,000 or so clones listed, approximately 90% were seen once. The V and J genes are TRBV3-1 (or the pseudogene TRBV3-2) and TRBJ2-1; 14 bases align to TRBD2. The material sequenced was peripheral blood, taken 28 days after the second AZD1222 dose. The TCR sequence derives from an adult who received the AZD1222 COVID-19 vaccine. The CDR3 coding sequence is TGTGCCAGCAGCTTACCGGGACTAGCGGGAGTGGGACCTGAGCAGTTCTTC. This gives the protein CASSLPGLAGVGPEQFF.